In this sample, the clone carrying this TCR beta chain turned up a few times. Antigen unknown. Germline V lookup: CDR1 SEHNR, CDR2 FQNEAQ (reference sequence). The length of the CDR3 is 15 residues. V was clipped by 4 bases and J by 10 bases, with 17 bases between them. The data are from a study of blood T cells in healthy people across ages. Overall study findings and caveats: Correlation between TCR beta diversity and naive T cell percentage was strong.

A second PCR, run for about 7 to 11 cycles, used a sample-barcoded 5' primer plus a J-beta primer mix. The study obtained at least 2.5 million CDR3-containing paired-end reads from every sample. MiXCR, run by TCRdb on the 5' RACE reads, gives a single entry per CDR3 protein. Here the sample spans about 1.8 million distinct CDR3 sequences, roughly 50% being singletons. The TCR sequence derives from a woman between 40 and 50 years old in good health. The chain has TRBV7-9 and TRBJ1-6, with a possible D match to TRBD1 (6 bases). The specimen was blood. The CDR3, as DNA: TGTGCCAGCAGCTCCCTCTGGGGGGCAGGATCACCCCTCCACTTT. Residues: CASSSLWGAGSPLHF.